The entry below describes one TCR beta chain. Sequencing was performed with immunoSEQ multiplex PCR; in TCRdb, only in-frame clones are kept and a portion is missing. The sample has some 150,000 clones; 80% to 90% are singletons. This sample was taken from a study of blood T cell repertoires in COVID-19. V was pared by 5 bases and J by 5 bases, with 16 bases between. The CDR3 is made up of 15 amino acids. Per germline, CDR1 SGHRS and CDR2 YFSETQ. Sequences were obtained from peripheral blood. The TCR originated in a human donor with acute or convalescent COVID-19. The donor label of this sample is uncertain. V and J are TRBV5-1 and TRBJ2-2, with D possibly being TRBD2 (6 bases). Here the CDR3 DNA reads TGCGCCAGCAGACTCCAACTAGCCTCTACCGGGGAGCTGTTTTTT. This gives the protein CASRLQLASTGELFF.